This T cell receptor (beta chain) was obtained from a study of molecular identifiers for immune sequencing clone quantification. As for this clonotype: A read error is possible here, since a much larger clone lies one base away.

TCRdb fed the PCR reads into MiXCR, producing one record per CDR3 protein. The sample has hundreds of thousands of distinct CDR3 sequences; 25% are singletons. Germline CDR1 reads SQVTM; CDR2 reads ANQGSEA. The CDR3 runs 11 residues. Sequences were obtained from naive CD8+ T cells from blood, with Jurkat cell RNA spiked in. The subset was: FACS-sorted CD8+CD4-CCR7+CD45RA+ naive T cells. The genes are TRBV29-1 and TRBJ1-1; D possibly corresponds to TRBD1 (6 bases). This receptor was taken from a human donor in good health. Some libraries in this study had Jurkat cell RNA spiked in. CDR3: CGAVQGPEAFF. CDR3 nucleotides: TGCGGCGCAGTACAGGGCCCTGAAGCTTTCTTT.